The present entry profiles one T cell receptor (beta chain) with its context. The sample belongs to a study of T cells after yellow fever vaccination. On the study more broadly: Fractions containing few cells were prepared with SMART-Seq v4 Ultra Low Input.

MiXCR was run by TCRdb on the 5' RACE reads, yielding one entry per CDR3 protein. The sample lists 310,000 or so distinct CDR3 sequences, roughly 7% seen once, with roughly a sixth in the top ten. Deletions cut 5 bases from V and 0 bases from J, with 10 bases between. The CDR3 sequence is 14 residues long. Germline V gives CDR1 MNHEY, CDR2 SMNVEV (reference sequence). The input for sequencing was PBMCs, taken around 45 days after the first yellow fever vaccination. The source is a man aged 18-30 years who received the YFV17D yellow fever vaccine. The rearrangement uses TRBV27 and TRBJ2-5; D is perhaps TRBD2 (6 bases). CDR3 sequence (DNA): TGTGCCAGCAGTCTCAAGCGGGACCAAGAGACCCAGTACTTC. Protein product: CASSLKRDQETQYF.